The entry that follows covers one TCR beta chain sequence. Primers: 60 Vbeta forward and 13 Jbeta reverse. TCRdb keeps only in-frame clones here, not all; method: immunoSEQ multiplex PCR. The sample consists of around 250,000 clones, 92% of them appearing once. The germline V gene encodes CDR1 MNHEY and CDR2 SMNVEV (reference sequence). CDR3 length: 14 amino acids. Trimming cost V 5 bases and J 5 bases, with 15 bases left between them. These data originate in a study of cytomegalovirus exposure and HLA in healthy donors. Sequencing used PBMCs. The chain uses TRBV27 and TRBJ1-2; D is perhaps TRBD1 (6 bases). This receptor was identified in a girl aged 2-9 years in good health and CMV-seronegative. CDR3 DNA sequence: TGTGCCAGCAGTCTGTACCCAGGGGAATATGGCTACACCTTC. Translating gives CASSLYPGEYGYTF.